Described below is a single T cell receptor beta chain sequence and its context. Its antigen remains unidentified. This entry belongs to a study of cytomegalovirus exposure and HLA in healthy donors. Study conclusions and caveats: A classifier reportedly called cytomegalovirus status with high sensitivity and specificity. A later analysis linked a missense variant in DCLRE1C to the trimming of TCR beta V and J genes. TRBV6-2, TRBV6-3 and some other V segments were unresolvable in 87-base-pair reads.

The CDR3 has 16 amino acids. From germline, CDR1 is SGHVS and CDR2 FNYEAQ. J lost 5 bases, V lost 3 bases, and 4 bases had no gene match. With 60 Vbeta and 13 Jbeta primers, the PCR was carried out. In the authors' workflow: A follow-up analysis tallied tens of millions of unique TCR beta chains, about 10 million shared. The method was immunoSEQ multiplex PCR; TCRdb's version includes in-frame clones alone and lacks a portion of them. That table furnishes V, J and clone size, whereas the DNA furnished D and trimming. The sample includes about 140,000 clones, 75% of them seen just once. This chain connects TRBV7-6 to TRBJ2-1; TRBD2 aligns across 13 bases. Material: PBMCs. The sequence derives from a man between 18 and 35 years old in good health and CMV-seropositive. CDR3 bases: TGTGCCAGCAGCTTTCAGGGACTAGCGGGACACAATGAGCAGTTCTTC. Its translation is CASSFQGLAGHNEQFF.